The 12 T cell receptor beta chains in this list originate from one sample, sequenced in a study of T cell repertoires in cytomegalovirus infection. TCRdb independently ran MiXCR on the reads; one entry per CDR3 protein. This table has hundreds of thousands of distinct CDR3 sequences, almost 30% appearing once. Antigen specificity for these receptors is unknown. This specimen consisted of cultured PBMCs, obtained from culture after CMV antigen stimulation. These receptors were obtained from a human donor in good health (CMV status not recorded). Some clones in this sample may be carry-over from other donors' samples.

J is TRBJ2-1 and V is TRBV7-3; 16 bases fit TRBD2. With V trimmed by 5 bases and J by 9 bases, 13 bases remained unmatched. From germline, CDR1 is SGHTA and CDR2 FQGTGA. The CDR3 consists of 18 residues. The CDR3 region has the DNA TGTGCCAGCAGCGACGGGACTAGCGGGAGGGCCAGGGGGGGTGAGCAGTTCTTC. Residues: CASSDGTSGRARGGEQFF.

V is TRBV5-1 and J is TRBJ2-1; 12 positions agree with TRBD2. This CDR3 has 15 residues. Germline V gene sequence: CDR1 SGHRS, CDR2 YFSETQ. V shed 5 bases, J shed 7 bases, and the junction held 7 bases outside the gene matches. CDR3 bases: TGCGCCAGCAGTTGGACTAGCGGGACTTATAATGAGCAGTTCTTC. Translating gives CASSWTSGTYNEQFF. Full variable domain (remainder filled in from reference TRBV5-1 and TRBJ2-1): KAGVTQTPRYLIKTRGQQVTLSCSPISGHRSVSWYQQTPGQGLQFLFEYFSETQRNKGNFPGRFSGRQFSNSRSEMNVSTLELGDSALYLCASSWTSGTYNEQFFGPGTRLTVL.

The rearrangement links TRBV20-1 to TRBJ2-1, with 11 bases that match TRBD2. With V trimmed by 5 bases and J by 3 bases, 9 bases remained unmatched. The germline V gene encodes CDR1 DFQATT and CDR2 SNEGSKA (reference sequence). The CDR3 runs 16 residues. CDR3 sequence: CSAGAASGGYYNEQFF. DNA for the CDR3: TGCAGTGCTGGAGCCGCTAGCGGGGGGTACTACAATGAGCAGTTCTTC.

This clonotype was counted many times. The genes are TRBV7-2 and TRBJ2-4, with 9 bases identical to TRBD1. CDR3 length: 13 residues. V was pared by 3 bases and J by 8 bases, with 2 bases of the junction left unmatched. Looked up from germline, CDR1 is SGHTA and CDR2 is FQGNSA. The CDR3 reads CASSLDRGDIQYF. CDR3 DNA sequence: TGTGCCAGCAGCTTGGACAGGGGTGACATTCAGTACTTC.

In its sample, this clonotype was seen a few times. CDR3 residues: CASSSDPANYEQYF. CDR3 in DNA: TGTGCCAGCAGCTCCGACCCGGCGAACTACGAGCAGTACTTC. This chain uses TRBV11-2 with TRBJ2-7; D is unresolved. Germline V CDR1 and CDR2: SGHAT, FQNNGV. V was clipped by 4 bases and J by 3 bases, with 13 bases between them. The CDR3 contains 14 residues. Full variable domain (remainder filled in from reference TRBV11-2 and TRBJ2-7): EAGVAQSPRYKIIEKRQSVAFWCNPISGHATLYWYQQILGQGPKLLIQFQNNGVVDDSQLPKDRFSAERLKGVDSTLKIQPAKLEDSAVYLCASSSDPANYEQYFGPGTRLTVT.

This clonotype was counted a few times. V and J are TRBV2 and TRBJ2-3, with 10 bases aligning to TRBD2. Unmatched junction bases numbered 8, after V lost 6 bases and J lost 5 bases. The CDR3 runs 15 residues. Germline V CDR1 and CDR2: SNHLY, FYNNEI. The CDR3 loop is CASSGSGGALDTQYF. DNA of the CDR3: TGTGCCAGCAGCGGCAGCGGGGGGGCCTTAGATACGCAGTATTTT.

This clonotype was found a few times. This rearrangement joins TRBV7-8 to TRBJ2-1, with 7 bases fitting TRBD1. CDR3 size: 13 residues. CDR1 and CDR2 (germline): SGHVS, FQNEAQ. V lost 4 bases to trimming and J lost 6 bases; unmatched junction nucleotides: 3. In DNA form, the CDR3 reads TGTGCCAGCAGCTGGGACAGAAGCAATGAGCAGTTCTTC. Its protein is CASSWDRSNEQFF. Together with reference TRBV7-8 and TRBJ2-1, the CDR3 gives the full variable domain: GAGVSQSPRYKVAKRGQDVALRCDPISGHVSLFWYQQALGQGPEFLTYFQNEAQLDKSGLPSDRFFAERPEGSVSTLKIQRTQQEDSAVYLCASSWDRSNEQFFGPGTRLTVL.

The chain uses TRBV28 and TRBJ2-2; 12 bases are shared with TRBD2. J was trimmed by 4 bases and V by 8 bases; bases with no gene match: 14. CDR1 MDHEN and CDR2 SYDVKM come from the germline V gene. CDR3 length: 18 amino acids. The CDR3 loop is CASDRLAGAPSRTGELFF. The CDR3 region has the DNA TGTGCCAGCGACAGACTAGCGGGAGCCCCCTCCCGCACCGGGGAGCTGTTTTTT.

This clonotype appeared a few times. This chain joins TRBV15 and TRBJ2-3; D is ambiguous. The CDR3 length is 16 residues. Germline CDR1 LNHNV, CDR2 YYDKDF (reference sequence). V was shortened by 0 bases and J by 2 bases, with 12 bases between the two germline ends. In DNA form, the CDR3 reads TGTGCCACCAGCAGAGAAAGGACCCCCCCCACAGATACGCAGTATTTT. As protein: CATSRERTPPTDTQYF.

The J gene is TRBJ2-1, the V gene TRBV11-1, with TRBD2 matching over 12 bases. Germline V gives CDR1 SGHAT, CDR2 FQDESV (reference sequence). The CDR3 contains 16 residues. The V and J ends lost 9 bases and 0 bases, in that order; junction bases with no gene match: 6. Written as DNA, the CDR3 is TGTGCCAGTGAGCTAGCGGGAGGGTTCTCCTACAATGAGCAGTTCTTC. Translating gives CASELAGGFSYNEQFF.

The rearrangement links TRBV7-3 to TRBJ2-1; no reliable D call. In germline, CDR1 is SGHTA, CDR2 FQGTGA. The length of the CDR3 is 13 residues. V lost 0 bases and J 9 bases, leaving 9 bases between the germline ends. The CDR3 protein is CASSLTRVGEQFF. Here the CDR3 DNA reads TGTGCCAGCAGCTTAACTCGGGTTGGTGAGCAGTTCTTC.

The chain joins TRBV7-2 to TRBJ2-7, with 7 bases matching TRBD2. This CDR3 is built from 15 residues. V shed 0 bases and J 2 bases; nucleotides not matched to a gene: 4. The germline V gene encodes CDR1 SGHTA and CDR2 FQGNSA. The CDR3 DNA sequence: TGTGCCAGCAGCTTAGCCAGCGGGGCTACCTACGAGCAGTACTTC. Protein sequence: CASSLASGATYEQYF.